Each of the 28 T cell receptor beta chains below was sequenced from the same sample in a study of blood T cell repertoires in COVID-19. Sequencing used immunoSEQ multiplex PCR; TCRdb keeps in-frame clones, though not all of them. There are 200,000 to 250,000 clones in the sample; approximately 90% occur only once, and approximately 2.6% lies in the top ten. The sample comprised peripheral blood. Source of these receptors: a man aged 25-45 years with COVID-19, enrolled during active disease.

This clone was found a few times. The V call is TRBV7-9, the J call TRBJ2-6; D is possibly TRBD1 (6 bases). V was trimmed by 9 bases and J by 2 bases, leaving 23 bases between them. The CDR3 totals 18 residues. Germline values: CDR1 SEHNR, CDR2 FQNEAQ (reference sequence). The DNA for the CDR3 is TGTGCCAGTTATCCACCGGGACATATCTCCCCTGGGGCCAACGTCCTGACTTTC. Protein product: CASYPPGHISPGANVLTF. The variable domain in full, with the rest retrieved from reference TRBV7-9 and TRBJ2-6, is DTGVSQNPRHKITKRGQNVTFRCDPISEHNRLYWYRQTLGQGPEFLTYFQNEAQLEKSRLLSDRFSAERPKGSFSTLEIQRTEQGDSAMYLCASYPPGHISPGANVLTFGAGSRLTVL.

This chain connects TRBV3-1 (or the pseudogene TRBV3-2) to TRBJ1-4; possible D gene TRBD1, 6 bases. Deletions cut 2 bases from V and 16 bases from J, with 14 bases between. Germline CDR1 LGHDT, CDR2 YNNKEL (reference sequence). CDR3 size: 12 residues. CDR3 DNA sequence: TGTGCCAGCAGCCAAAAGGGACATTTTGGGTTTTTT. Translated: CASSQKGHFGFF.

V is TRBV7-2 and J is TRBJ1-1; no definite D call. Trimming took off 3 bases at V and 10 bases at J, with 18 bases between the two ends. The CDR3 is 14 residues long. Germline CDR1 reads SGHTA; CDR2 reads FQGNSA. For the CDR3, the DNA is TGTGCCAGCAGCTTTTCCGGGTTCCCCGCGGGAGCTTTCTTT. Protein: CASSFSGFPAGAFF.

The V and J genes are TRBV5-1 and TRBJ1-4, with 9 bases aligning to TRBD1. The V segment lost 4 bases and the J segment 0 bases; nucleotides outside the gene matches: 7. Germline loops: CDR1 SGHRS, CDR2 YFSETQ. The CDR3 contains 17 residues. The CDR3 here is CASSMGGQGPTNEKLFF. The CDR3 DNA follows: TGCGCCAGCAGCATGGGGGGACAGGGTCCAACTAATGAAAAACTGTTTTTT.

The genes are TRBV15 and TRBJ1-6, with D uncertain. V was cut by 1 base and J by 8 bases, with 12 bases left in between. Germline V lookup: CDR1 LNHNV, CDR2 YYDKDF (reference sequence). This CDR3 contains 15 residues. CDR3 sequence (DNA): TGTGCCACCAGCAGAGTGCGCCCGGGTGATTCACCCCTCCACTTT. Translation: CATSRVRPGDSPLHF.

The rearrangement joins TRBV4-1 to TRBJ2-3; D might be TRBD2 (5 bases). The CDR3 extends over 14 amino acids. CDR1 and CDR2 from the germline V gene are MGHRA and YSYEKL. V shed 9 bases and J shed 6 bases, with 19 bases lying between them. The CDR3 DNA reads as TGCGCCAGTACCCATGAGGGTCTTTGGGATACGCAGTATTTT. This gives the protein CASTHEGLWDTQYF.

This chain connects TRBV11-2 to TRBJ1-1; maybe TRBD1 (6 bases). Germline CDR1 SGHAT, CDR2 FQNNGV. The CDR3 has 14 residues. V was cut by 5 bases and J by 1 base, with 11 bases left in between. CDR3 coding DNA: TGTGCCAGCAGCCCGGTGACAGGGAACACTGAAGCTTTCTTT. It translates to CASSPVTGNTEAFF.

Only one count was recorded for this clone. The DNA for the CDR3 is TGTGCCAGCAGTTCAACCAGGGACACTGAAGCTTTCTTT. This codes for CASSSTRDTEAFF. The chain carries TRBV7-9 and TRBJ1-1; D possibly corresponds to TRBD1 (5 bases). The CDR3 contains 13 residues. The V end lost 6 bases, the J end lost 3 bases, and 11 bases lay between the germline ends. Germline V gene data show CDR1 as SEHNR and CDR2 as FQNEAQ (reference sequence).

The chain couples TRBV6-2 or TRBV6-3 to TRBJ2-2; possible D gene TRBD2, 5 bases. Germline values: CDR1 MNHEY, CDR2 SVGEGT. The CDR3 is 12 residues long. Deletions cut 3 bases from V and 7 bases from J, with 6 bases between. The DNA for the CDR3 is TGTGCCAGCAGTTATCGGGGCGGGGAGCTGTTTTTT. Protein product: CASSYRGGELFF.

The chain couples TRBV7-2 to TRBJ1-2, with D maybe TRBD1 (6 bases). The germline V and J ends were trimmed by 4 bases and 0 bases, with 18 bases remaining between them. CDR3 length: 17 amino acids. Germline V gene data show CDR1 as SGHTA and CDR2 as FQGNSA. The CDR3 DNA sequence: TGTGCCAGCAGCTACGGACAGTATCCTACCTCTAACTATGGCTACACCTTC. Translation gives CASSYGQYPTSNYGYTF.

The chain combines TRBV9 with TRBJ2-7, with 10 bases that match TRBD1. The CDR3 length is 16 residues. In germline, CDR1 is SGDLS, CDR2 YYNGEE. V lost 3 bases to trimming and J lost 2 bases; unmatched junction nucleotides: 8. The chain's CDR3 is CASSAGSGTGAYEQYF. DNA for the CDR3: TGTGCCAGCAGCGCGGGGAGCGGGACAGGGGCCTACGAGCAGTACTTC.

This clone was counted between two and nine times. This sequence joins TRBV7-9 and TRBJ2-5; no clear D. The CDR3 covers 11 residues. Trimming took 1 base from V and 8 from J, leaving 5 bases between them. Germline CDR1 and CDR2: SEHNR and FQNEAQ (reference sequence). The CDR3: CASSLEQTQYF. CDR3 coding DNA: TGTGCCAGCAGCTTAGAGCAAACCCAGTACTTC.

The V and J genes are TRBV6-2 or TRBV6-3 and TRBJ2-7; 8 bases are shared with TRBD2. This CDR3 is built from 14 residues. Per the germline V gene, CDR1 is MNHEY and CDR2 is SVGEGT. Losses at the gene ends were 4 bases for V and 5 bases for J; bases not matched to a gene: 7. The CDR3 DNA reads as TGTGCCAGCAGTTCACTTAGCGGGGCCGACGAGCAGTACTTC. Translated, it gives CASSSLSGADEQYF.

CDR3 in DNA: TGTGCCAGCAGCTTAGAATTAGTGTCTAGCGGGGCCAATGAGCAGTTCTTC. This translates into CASSLELVSSGANEQFF. The V call is TRBV7-9, the J call TRBJ2-1, with TRBD2 identical over 9 bases. Germline-derived CDR1 and CDR2 are SEHNR and FQNEAQ (reference sequence). V trimming: 1 base; J trimming: 6 bases; junction bases outside the gene matches: 10. This CDR3 has 17 residues.

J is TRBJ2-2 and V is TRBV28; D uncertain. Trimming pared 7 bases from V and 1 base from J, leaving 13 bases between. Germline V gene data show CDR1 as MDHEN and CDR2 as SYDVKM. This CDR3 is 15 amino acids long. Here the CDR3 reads CASTSGIRNTGELFF. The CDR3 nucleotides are TGTGCCAGCACCTCCGGTATACGGAACACCGGGGAGCTGTTTTTT.

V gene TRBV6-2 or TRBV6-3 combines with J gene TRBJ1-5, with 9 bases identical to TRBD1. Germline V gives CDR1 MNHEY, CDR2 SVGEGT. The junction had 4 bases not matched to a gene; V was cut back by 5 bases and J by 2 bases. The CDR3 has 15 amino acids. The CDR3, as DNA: TGTGCCAGCAGTGACCGGACAGGGGGCAATCAGCCCCAGCATTTT. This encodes CASSDRTGGNQPQHF.

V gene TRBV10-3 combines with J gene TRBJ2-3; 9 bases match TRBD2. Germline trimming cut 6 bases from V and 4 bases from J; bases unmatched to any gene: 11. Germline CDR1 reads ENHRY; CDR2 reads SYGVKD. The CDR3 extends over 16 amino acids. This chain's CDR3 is CAISDRGGAGADTQYF. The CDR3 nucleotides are TGTGCCATCAGCGATCGCGGGGGGGCGGGTGCAGATACGCAGTATTTT.

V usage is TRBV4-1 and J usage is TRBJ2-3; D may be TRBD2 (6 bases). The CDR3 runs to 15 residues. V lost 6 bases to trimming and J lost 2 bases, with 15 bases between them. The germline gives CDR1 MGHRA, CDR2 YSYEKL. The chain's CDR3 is CASRLGGRLTDTQYF. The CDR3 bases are TGCGCCAGCAGGCTCGGAGGGAGGCTCACAGATACGCAGTATTTT.

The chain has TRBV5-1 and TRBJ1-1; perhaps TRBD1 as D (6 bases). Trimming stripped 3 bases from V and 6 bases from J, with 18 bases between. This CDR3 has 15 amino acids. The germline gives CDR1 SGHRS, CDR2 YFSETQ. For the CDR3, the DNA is TGCGCCAGCAGCTCGACGACAGGTATACTCGCTGAAGCTTTCTTT. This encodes CASSSTTGILAEAFF.

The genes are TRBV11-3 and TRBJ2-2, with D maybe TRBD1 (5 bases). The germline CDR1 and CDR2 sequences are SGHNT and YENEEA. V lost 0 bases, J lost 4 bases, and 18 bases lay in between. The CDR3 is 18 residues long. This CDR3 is CASSLEGYVRGGTGELFF. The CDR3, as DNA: TGTGCCAGCAGCTTAGAAGGTTATGTAAGGGGCGGCACCGGGGAGCTGTTTTTT.

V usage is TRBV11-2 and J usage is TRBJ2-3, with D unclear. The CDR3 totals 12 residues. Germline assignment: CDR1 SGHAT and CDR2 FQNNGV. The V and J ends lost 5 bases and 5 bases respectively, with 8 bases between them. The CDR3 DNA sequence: TGTGCCAGCAGCCTGGCGGTAGATACGCAGTATTTT. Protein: CASSLAVDTQYF.

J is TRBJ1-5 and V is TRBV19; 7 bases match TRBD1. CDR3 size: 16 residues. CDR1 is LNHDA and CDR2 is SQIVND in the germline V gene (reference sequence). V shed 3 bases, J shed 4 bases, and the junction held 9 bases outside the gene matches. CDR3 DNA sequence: TGTGCCAGTAGTATGAGGCTGGCAGGGGGTAATCAGCCCCAGCATTTT. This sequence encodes CASSMRLAGGNQPQHF.

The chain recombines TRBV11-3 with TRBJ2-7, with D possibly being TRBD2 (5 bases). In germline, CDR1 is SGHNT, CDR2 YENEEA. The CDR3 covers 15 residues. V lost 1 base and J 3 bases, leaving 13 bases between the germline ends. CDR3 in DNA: TGTGCCAGCAGCTTAGTGTCAGCGGATTACTACGAGCAGTACTTC. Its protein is CASSLVSADYYEQYF.

For the CDR3, the DNA is TGTGCCAGCTCACCATCCCAGGGTTTGACTGGAAACACCATATATTTT. Translating gives CASSPSQGLTGNTIYF. The gene calls are TRBV18 and TRBJ1-3; a weak D match, TRBD1 (5 bases). Per germline, CDR1 KGHSH and CDR2 LQKENI. V was shortened by 2 bases and J by 2 bases, with 13 bases between the two germline ends. CDR3 length equals 16 residues. The whole variable domain, filled in from reference TRBV18 and TRBJ1-3, reads NAGVMQNPRHLVRRRGQEARLRCSPMKGHSHVYWYRQLPEEGLKFMVYLQKENIIDESGMPKERFSAEFPKEGPSILRIQQVVRGDSAAYFCASSPSQGLTGNTIYFGEGSWLTVV.

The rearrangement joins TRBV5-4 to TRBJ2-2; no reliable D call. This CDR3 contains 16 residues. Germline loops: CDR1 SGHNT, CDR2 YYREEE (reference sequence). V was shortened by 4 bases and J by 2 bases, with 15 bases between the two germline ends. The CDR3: CASSHPSQRNTGELFF. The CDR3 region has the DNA TGTGCCAGCAGCCACCCCTCCCAGCGAAACACCGGGGAGCTGTTTTTT.

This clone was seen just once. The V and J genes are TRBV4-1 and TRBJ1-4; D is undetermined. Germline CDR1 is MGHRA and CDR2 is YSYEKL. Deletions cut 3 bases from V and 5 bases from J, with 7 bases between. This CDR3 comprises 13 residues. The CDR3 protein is CASSQRGNEKLFF. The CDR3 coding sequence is TGCGCCAGCAGCCAGCGGGGAAATGAAAAACTGTTTTTT.

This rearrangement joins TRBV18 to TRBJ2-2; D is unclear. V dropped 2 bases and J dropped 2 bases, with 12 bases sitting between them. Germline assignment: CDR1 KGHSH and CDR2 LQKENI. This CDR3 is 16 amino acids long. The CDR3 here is CASSPALTSNTGELFF. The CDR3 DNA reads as TGTGCCAGCTCACCAGCTTTAACCAGTAACACCGGGGAGCTGTTTTTT.

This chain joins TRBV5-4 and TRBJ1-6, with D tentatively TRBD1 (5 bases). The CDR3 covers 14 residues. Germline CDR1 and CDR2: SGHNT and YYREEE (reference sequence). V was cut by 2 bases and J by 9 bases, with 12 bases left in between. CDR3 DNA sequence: TGTGCCAGCAGCTTCGACAGTGGCTCTTCACCCCTCCACTTT. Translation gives CASSFDSGSSPLHF.